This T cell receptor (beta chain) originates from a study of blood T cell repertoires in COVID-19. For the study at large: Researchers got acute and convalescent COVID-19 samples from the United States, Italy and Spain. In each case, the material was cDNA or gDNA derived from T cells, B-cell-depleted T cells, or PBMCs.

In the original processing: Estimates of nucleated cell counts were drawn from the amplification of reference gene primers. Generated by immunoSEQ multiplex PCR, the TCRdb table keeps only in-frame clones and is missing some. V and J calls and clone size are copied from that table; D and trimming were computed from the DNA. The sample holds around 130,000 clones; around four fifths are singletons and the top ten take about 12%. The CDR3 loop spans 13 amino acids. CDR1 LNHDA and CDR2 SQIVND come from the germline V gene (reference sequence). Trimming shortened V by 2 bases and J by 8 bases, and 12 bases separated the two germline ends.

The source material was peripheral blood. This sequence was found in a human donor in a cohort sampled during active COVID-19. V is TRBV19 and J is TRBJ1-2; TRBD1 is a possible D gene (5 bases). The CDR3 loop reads CASSIRARVGYTF. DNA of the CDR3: TGTGCCAGTAGTATACGAGCCAGGGTCGGCTACACCTTC.